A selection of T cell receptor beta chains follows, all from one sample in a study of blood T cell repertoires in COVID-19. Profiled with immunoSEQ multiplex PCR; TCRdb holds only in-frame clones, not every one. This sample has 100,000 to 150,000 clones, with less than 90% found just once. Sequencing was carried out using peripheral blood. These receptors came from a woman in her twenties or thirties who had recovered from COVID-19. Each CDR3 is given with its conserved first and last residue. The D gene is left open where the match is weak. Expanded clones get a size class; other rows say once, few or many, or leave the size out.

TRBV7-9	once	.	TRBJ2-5	TGTGCCAGCAGCGACGGTAGGGCGGGCCAAGAGACCCAGTACTTC	CASSDGRAGQETQYF
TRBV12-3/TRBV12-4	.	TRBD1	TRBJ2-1	TGTGCCAGCAGCCGAGACAGGGGAATCCAGTTCTTC	CASSRDRGIQFF
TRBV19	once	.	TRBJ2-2	TGTGCCAGTAGACCCCTCCGGTCGAACACCGGGGAGCTGTTTTTT	CASRPLRSNTGELFF
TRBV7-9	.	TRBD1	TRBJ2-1	TGTGCCGAGACCGGGACAGGGACCTACAATGAGCAGTTCTTC	CAETGTGTYNEQFF
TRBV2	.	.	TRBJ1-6	TGTGCCAGCAGTTCCGGACAGACAAATTCACCCCTCCACTTT	CASSSGQTNSPLHF
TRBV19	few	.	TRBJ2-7	TGTGCCAGTAGTTCCCCAGGACGGGACTACGAGCAGTACTTC	CASSSPGRDYEQYF
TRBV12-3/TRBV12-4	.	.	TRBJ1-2	TGTGCCAGCAGTTTAGTCGGGGGTGGCTACACCTTC	CASSLVGGGYTF
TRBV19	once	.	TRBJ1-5	TGTGCCAGTAGTGTATTAGAGGCGGCGGCCTATAGCAATCAGCCCCAGCATTTT	CASSVLEAAAYSNQPQHF
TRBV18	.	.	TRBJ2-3	TGTGCCAGCTCACCTTTAGCTAACGACGGAGATACGCAGTATTTT	CASSPLANDGDTQYF
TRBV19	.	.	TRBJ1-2	TGTGCCAGTAGTATAGCCCAGGGCGATTATGGCTACACCTTC	CASSIAQGDYGYTF
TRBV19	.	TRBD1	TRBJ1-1	TGTGCCAGTACCTCTTCGGACAGGGGAGGCGAAGCTTTCTTT	CASTSSDRGGEAFF
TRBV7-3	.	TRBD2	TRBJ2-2	TGTGCCAGCAGCAGGCGGGAGTCCGGGGAGCTGTTTTTT	CASSRRESGELFF